Presented here are 28 T cell receptor beta chains from one specimen sequenced in a study of Ad26.COV2.S vaccination and SARS-CoV-2 variants. Libraries were prepared by immunoSEQ multiplex PCR; TCRdb keeps only in-frame clonotypes and omits some of them. The repertoire holds around 170,000 clones, around nine tenths seen once, with 5% to 7% in the top ten. The sequencing here drew on peripheral blood, taken after recovery from COVID-19. The receptor source for this set is a human donor who had recovered from COVID-19.

The chain employs TRBV19 and TRBJ1-6; 11 bases are a match to TRBD1. CDR3 length: 16 residues. CDR1 is LNHDA and CDR2 is SQIVND in the germline V gene (reference sequence). V dropped 4 bases and J dropped 10; count of bases not matched to a gene: 9. DNA of the CDR3: TGTGCCAGTAGTAGGAGGGACAGGGGGTTCCGGTCACCCCTCCACTTT. The encoded protein is CASSRRDRGFRSPLHF.

V usage is TRBV27 and J usage is TRBJ2-1, with D maybe TRBD2 (7 bases). Germline CDR1 reads MNHEY; CDR2 reads SMNVEV (reference sequence). This CDR3 has 14 residues. Trimming took 6 bases from V and 9 from J, leaving 18 bases between them. This CDR3 is CASRLIGGGGEQFF. The CDR3 coding sequence is TGTGCCAGCAGACTCATAGGGGGGGGCGGTGAGCAGTTCTTC.

The gene calls are TRBV10-3 and TRBJ2-1; 16 bases align to TRBD2. Germline CDR1 reads ENHRY; CDR2 reads SYGVKD. CDR3 size: 18 residues. The V gene end was trimmed by 2 bases and the J gene end by 7 bases; junction bases not matched to a gene: 8. The CDR3 nucleotides are TGTGCCATCAGTGAGAAAGGGACTAGCGGGGGGGCGAGGAATGAGCAGTTCTTC. Residues: CAISEKGTSGGARNEQFF.

The chain couples TRBV6-5 to TRBJ2-5; the D is unclear. From germline, CDR1 is MNHEY and CDR2 SVGAGI. V was trimmed by 2 bases and J by 5 bases, leaving 9 bases between them. This CDR3 is built from 13 residues. CDR3 nucleotides: TGTGCCAGCAGTTACGGGAACGGGGAGACCCAGTACTTC. Translating it yields CASSYGNGETQYF.

This sequence joins TRBV2 and TRBJ1-6; TRBD1 matches at 7 bases. Germline V gene sequence: CDR1 SNHLY, CDR2 FYNNEI. The CDR3 length is 16 residues. The junction had 14 bases not matched to a gene; V was cut back by 7 bases and J by 8 bases. The CDR3 protein is CASTSRGAGGYSPLHF. In DNA, the CDR3 is TGTGCCAGCACCAGCAGGGGGGCCGGTGGGTATTCACCCCTCCACTTT. The full variable domain, rest sourced from reference TRBV2 and TRBJ1-6, is EPEVTQTPSHQVTQMGQEVILRCVPISNHLYFYWYRQILGQKVEFLVSFYNNEISEKSEIFDDQFSVERPDGSNFTLKIRSTKLEDSAMYFCASTSRGAGGYSPLHFGNGTRLTVT.

The chain has TRBV3-1 (or the pseudogene TRBV3-2) and TRBJ2-4; possible D gene TRBD2, 5 bases. Germline V gives CDR1 LGHDT, CDR2 YNNKEL (reference sequence). This CDR3 is 16 amino acids long. V lost 4 bases to trimming and J lost 0 bases, with 13 bases between them. CDR3 coding DNA: TGTGCCAGCAGCCGCATGAACGGACTAGCCAAAAACATTCAGTACTTC. It encodes CASSRMNGLAKNIQYF.

J is TRBJ1-2 and V is TRBV7-2; D is uncertain. This CDR3 is 15 amino acids long. V lost 1 base and J lost 0, with 9 bases in between. The germline gives CDR1 SGHTA, CDR2 FQGNSA. The CDR3 region is CASSLERAANYGYTF. CDR3 DNA sequence: TGTGCCAGCAGCTTAGAAAGGGCAGCTAACTATGGCTACACCTTC. The complete variable domain, with remaining parts taken from reference TRBV7-2 and TRBJ1-2, reads GAGVSQSPSNKVTEKGKDVELRCDPISGHTALYWYRQSLGQGLEFLIYFQGNSAPDKSGLPSDRFSAERTGGSVSTLTIQRTQQEDSAVYLCASSLERAANYGYTFGSGTRLTVV.

The genes are TRBV3-1 (or the pseudogene TRBV3-2) and TRBJ1-3; D unclear. Germline V gene sequence: CDR1 LGHDT, CDR2 YNNKEL (reference sequence). V gave up 2 bases and J gave up 0 bases, with 11 bases separating them. The CDR3 runs 16 residues. CDR3 protein: CASSQPARSSGNTIYF. In nucleotides, the CDR3 is TGTGCCAGCAGCCAACCGGCCAGGAGCTCTGGAAACACCATATATTTT.

This chain joins TRBV7-9 and TRBJ2-7, with a tentative D call TRBD1 (5 bases). The CDR3 runs to 16 residues. Germline V gene sequence: CDR1 SEHNR, CDR2 FQNEAQ (reference sequence). The ends were cut back, 5 bases at V and 3 bases at J, with 20 bases in the middle. The CDR3 loop is CASSLFDLQGDYEQYF. DNA for the CDR3: TGTGCCAGCAGCCTTTTTGACCTACAAGGGGACTACGAGCAGTACTTC.

This chain joins TRBV6-6 and TRBJ1-1; D is unresolved. V was cut by 4 bases and J by 4 bases, with 10 bases left in between. CDR3 length: 13 amino acids. Germline loops: CDR1 MNHNY, CDR2 SVGAGI (reference sequence). The CDR3 loop is CASSLNVGTEAFF. The CDR3 DNA is TGTGCCAGCAGTTTGAACGTTGGCACTGAAGCTTTCTTT.

The V gene is TRBV6-2 or TRBV6-3, the J gene TRBJ2-6, with 11 bases fitting TRBD2. Per the germline V gene, CDR1 is MNHEY and CDR2 is SVGEGT. The CDR3 covers 19 residues. V was clipped by 2 bases and J by 2 bases; unmatched bases: 8. CDR3 protein: CASSYPLLAGAAGANVLTF. The CDR3 DNA sequence: TGTGCCAGCAGTTACCCCTTACTAGCGGGAGCAGCTGGGGCCAACGTCCTGACTTTC.

This chain joins TRBV30 and TRBJ1-5, with a tentative D call TRBD1 (5 bases). This CDR3 contains 13 residues. V was clipped by 5 bases and J by 7 bases, with 15 bases between them. Germline CDR1 GTSNPN, CDR2 SVGIG (reference sequence). The DNA for the CDR3 is TGTGCCTGGGGATCAGGGTTCGGCCAGCCCCAGCATTTT. Its protein product is CAWGSGFGQPQHF.

The chain employs TRBV9 and TRBJ2-7; no definite D call. The V and J ends lost 4 bases and 3 bases respectively, with 11 bases between them. This CDR3 has 13 residues. The germline gives CDR1 SGDLS, CDR2 YYNGEE. As DNA, the CDR3 is TGTGCCAGCAGCCCCAAGGGAAACTACGAGCAGTACTTC. Translation gives CASSPKGNYEQYF.

The CDR3 loop reads CASSQDFRTDTQYF. CDR3 DNA sequence: TGTGCCAGCAGCCAAGACTTCCGCACAGATACGCAGTATTTT. The chain has TRBV13 and TRBJ2-3, with D hard to call. Between the trimmed V and J ends, which lost 5 bases and 1 base, there was a span of 10 bases. This CDR3 is built from 14 residues. The germline gives CDR1 PRHDT, CDR2 FYEKMQ (reference sequence).

J is TRBJ2-7 and V is TRBV13; 9 nucleotides align to TRBD2. V lost 5 bases and J lost 4; bases outside the gene matches: 9. There are 15 residues in the CDR3. Germline V lookup: CDR1 PRHDT, CDR2 FYEKMQ (reference sequence). CDR3 coding DNA: TGTGCCAGCAGCGCTGGGGCGGGACTAGCTTACGAGCAGTACTTC. Protein: CASSAGAGLAYEQYF.

This rearrangement joins TRBV11-3 to TRBJ2-1; 7 nucleotides match TRBD1. CDR1 is SGHNT, CDR2 YENEEA, per germline. The CDR3 loop spans 15 amino acids. With 1 base clipped from V and 3 bases from J, the junction kept 3 bases outside the gene matches. CDR3: CASSLAGQDYNEQFF. CDR3 DNA: TGTGCCAGCAGCTTAGCAGGACAGGACTACAATGAGCAGTTCTTC.

This CDR3 is CASSFRGSDEKLFF. CDR3 sequence (DNA): TGTGCCAGCAGCTTTCGGGGTTCGGATGAAAAACTGTTTTTT. V gene TRBV5-4 combines with J gene TRBJ1-4; D is undetermined. V was clipped by 2 bases and J by 6 bases, with 11 bases between them. The germline CDR1 and CDR2 sequences are SGHNT and YYREEE (reference sequence). CDR3 length: 14 residues.

The J gene is TRBJ1-5, the V gene TRBV7-2, with 10 nucleotides matching TRBD1. The CDR3 is made up of 14 amino acids. In germline, CDR1 is SGHTA, CDR2 FQGNSA. J gave up 5 bases and V 4 bases, and 2 bases lay outside the gene matches. Here the CDR3 reads CASSSGQGYQPQHF. The CDR3 nucleotides read TGTGCCAGCAGCTCGGGACAGGGGTATCAGCCCCAGCATTTT.

In its sample, this clone was seen once. J is TRBJ1-1 and V is TRBV6-4; D is possibly TRBD1 (6 bases). Trimming removed 4 bases from V and 5 bases from J, with 14 bases in between. The length of the CDR3 is 14 residues. From germline, CDR1 is MRHNA and CDR2 SNTAGT. As DNA, the CDR3 is TGTGCCAGCAGTGCAGACAGGTCTGGGACTGAAGCTTTCTTT. It encodes CASSADRSGTEAFF.

This sequence joins TRBV7-9 and TRBJ2-5, with unresolved D. Trimming left V 5 bases short and J 2 bases short, with 3 bases between. Germline CDR1 is SEHNR and CDR2 is FQNEAQ (reference sequence). The CDR3 extends over 11 amino acids. The CDR3 is CASSPQETQYF. The CDR3 DNA reads TGTGCCAGCAGCCCGCAAGAGACCCAGTACTTC.

The J gene is TRBJ2-1, the V gene TRBV29-1; 10 nucleotides match TRBD1. The J segment lost 2 bases and the V segment lost 6 bases, leaving 7 bases of the junction unmatched. The CDR3 sequence is 15 residues long. Germline-derived CDR1 and CDR2 are SQVTM and ANQGSEA. The CDR3 nucleotides are TGCAGCGTGGGACAGGGGCCCCCCCCCTACAATGAGCAGTTCTTC. It yields the protein CSVGQGPPPYNEQFF.

This clone has just one count. The chain uses TRBV9 and TRBJ1-3; D remains unclear. The CDR3 runs 14 residues. V lost 0 bases, J lost 0 bases, and 4 bases lay in between. Germline loops: CDR1 SGDLS, CDR2 YYNGEE. The CDR3 reads CASSVGSSGNTIYF. The DNA for the CDR3 is TGTGCCAGCAGCGTAGGTAGCTCTGGAAACACCATATATTTT.

This clone was observed many times. This chain uses TRBV7-9 with TRBJ1-6; D not resolved. From germline, CDR1 is SEHNR and CDR2 FQNEAQ (reference sequence). This CDR3 has 14 residues. Trimming took off 1 base at V and 8 bases at J, with 9 bases between the two ends. CDR3 loop: CASSLGRSDSPLHF. The DNA for the CDR3 is TGTGCCAGCAGCTTAGGCAGGAGTGATTCACCCCTCCACTTT.

The V call is TRBV2, the J call TRBJ2-1; 9 bases map to TRBD2. CDR1 is SNHLY, CDR2 FYNNEI, per germline. The junction had 2 bases not matched to a gene; V was cut back by 1 base and J by 4 bases. This CDR3 comprises 15 residues. The CDR3 spells CASSEGLAGYNEQFF. In nucleotides, the CDR3 is TGTGCCAGCAGTGAAGGTCTAGCGGGGTACAATGAGCAGTTCTTC.

In this sample, this clone turned up once. The genes are TRBV13 and TRBJ2-2; D gene uncertain. The germline V gene encodes CDR1 PRHDT and CDR2 FYEKMQ (reference sequence). The CDR3 runs 16 residues. V was trimmed by 3 bases and J by 3 bases, leaving 14 bases between them. CDR3 nucleotide sequence: TGTGCCAGCAGCTTTAAGTCGCTGGGTGACACCGGGGAGCTGTTTTTT. Its translation is CASSFKSLGDTGELFF. Together with reference TRBV13 and TRBJ2-2, the CDR3 gives the full variable domain: AAGVIQSPRHLIKEKRETATLKCYPIPRHDTVYWYQQGPGQDPQFLISFYEKMQSDKGSIPDRFSAQQFSDYHSELNMSSLELGDSALYFCASSFKSLGDTGELFFGEGSRLTVL.

This sequence joins TRBV2 and TRBJ2-2; possible D gene TRBD1, 8 bases. Trimming took 4 bases from V and 6 from J, leaving 12 bases between them. There are 14 residues in the CDR3. Germline loops: CDR1 SNHLY, CDR2 FYNNEI. CDR3 DNA sequence: TGTGCCAGCAGTGGACAGGGGAGGGCCGGGGAGCTGTTTTTT. Translating it yields CASSGQGRAGELFF.

The chain recombines TRBV24-1 with TRBJ2-1; no clear D. The ends were cut back, 4 bases at V and 5 bases at J, with 11 bases in the middle. This CDR3 has 14 amino acids. Germline assignment: CDR1 KGHDR and CDR2 SFDVKD. Here the CDR3 reads CATSDPRLNNEQFF. The CDR3, as DNA: TGTGCCACCAGTGACCCTCGACTGAACAATGAGCAGTTCTTC.

V is TRBV6-7 and J is TRBJ2-3; TRBD2 aligns across 9 bases. TRBV6-7 qualifies as an ORF whose function is uncertain. V lost 0 bases and J lost 6; bases outside the gene matches: 13. This CDR3 region has 18 residues. CDR3 sequence (DNA): TGTGCCAGCAGTTACTCGAGGCTAGCGGGATACGTTTGCGATACGCAGTATTTT. Its protein is CASSYSRLAGYVCDTQYF.